Sequencing of this T cell receptor (beta chain) was carried out in a study of identical twins (dated by TCRdb to between 2015 and 2016). Background for the entire study: To test whether fetal clonotypes persist, this study deep-sequenced TCR alpha and beta repertoires from monozygotic twins, from unrelated adults of various ages, and from cord blood. To rule out contamination, the twin experiments were replicated at different times with different library preparation protocols. Study-level results and caveats: Invariant T cells such as MAIT and iNKT could partly confound zero-insertion analyses, although diverse VJ usage argued against such confounding for most clonotypes. Because the same donors could not be followed over many years, the conclusions depended on cross-sectional statistical analysis. The excess sharing between twins in beta out-of-frame sequences was weaker because fewer shared sequences reduced the signal-to-noise ratio. In monozygotic twins, recombination models systematically underestimated out-of-frame TCR alpha sharing, but the models matched the sharing seen between unrelated individuals. Compared with coincidental sharing between unrelated individuals, out-of-frame TCR alpha sequences shared between twins showed an excess of sequences with low generation probability. Fewer insertions were carried by abundant cord blood beta clonotypes; a weaker similar trend was observed in young adult naive repertoires, while no such trend was observed in memory repertoires.

Library method: 5' RACE. The run used an Illumina HiSeq 2000. A universal primer binding site was introduced by template switching, and a unique molecular identifier was present in the final cDNA, enabling accurate counting of TCR cDNA molecules. Specific primers in the conserved constant-segment region were used to synthesize first-strand cDNA for the TCR alpha and beta chains. To control for contamination, every cDNA library carried two barcodes: a SMART-Mk sample barcode plus Illumina barcodes. TruSeq adapter sequences and Illumina sample barcodes were added in two successive PCR steps. The TCR alpha and beta cDNA libraries were sequenced on the Illumina HiSeq platform using custom primers. Per the original workflow: MiGEC was used to process raw reads and extract unique molecular identifiers, and MiXCR was used to find CDR3 positions. Recombination models were inferred per individual with the repgenHMM and IGoR tools using an EM algorithm. Shared clonotype analysis was performed with the tcR package in R, normalizing sharing by the product of cloneset sizes. To study raw recombination without the effects of thymic and clonal selection, out-of-frame nonproductive sequences were analyzed. Using fastp at Q25 and MiXCR, TCRdb reprocessed the public reads and kept productive beta chains. Rows with a matching CDR3 protein are joined into one entry that keeps the most common DNA and genes. TCRdb's processing, not the study's, gives the V and J calls here. The sample includes 450,000 to 650,000 distinct CDR3 sequences, with approximately 10% observed a single time. The ten most abundant clones make up roughly 3.2% of the sample.

All donors were healthy Caucasians. Three pairs of female monozygotic twins, all aged 18 to 29 years, made up the twin cohort. RNA for TCR libraries was isolated from peripheral blood mononuclear cells. This clonotype was observed many times. What antigen it recognizes has not been identified. Base qualities were left out, and no much larger clone turns up one base away. The germline V gene (reference sequence) gives CDR1 as MNHEY and CDR2 as SMNVEV. The CDR3 numbers 14 residues from cysteine through phenylalanine. Here the CDR3 DNA is all that survives: 42 bases in frame from base 1. V and J are trimmed by 5 bases and 4 bases, and the gene matches miss 2 bases of the junction. Another study also made use of these data, one on yellow fever vaccine responses in identical twins. The second paper further reports: According to the authors, in identical twins the way T cells responded to vaccination appeared partly convergent and partly personalized. The study precisely tracked vaccine-responding T cell clones in identical twins.

The V and J genes are TRBV27 and TRBJ2-7; 13 bases in the middle match TRBD2. The sample taken for sequencing was PBMCs. The TCR was taken from a woman between 18 and 29 years old in good health. The CDR3 reads CASSAGLAGYEQYF. In nucleotide form, the sequence is TGTGCCAGCAGTGCGGGACTAGCGGGGTACGAGCAGTACTTC.